This T cell receptor beta chain was obtained from a study of blood T cell repertoires in COVID-19. The CDR3 length is 12 residues. V lost 2 bases, J lost 5 bases, and 4 bases lay in between. In the original analysis: For nucleated cells, counts were estimated from reference gene primer amplification. TCRdb keeps only in-frame clones here, not all; method: immunoSEQ multiplex PCR. Clone size and the V and J calls come from that table; the DNA yielded D and trimming. The table lists approximately 260,000 clones, 80% to 90% of them singletons, with approximately 6.6% in the top ten. Sequenced material: PBMCs or T cells enriched from blood (not recorded which). This chain connects TRBV12-3 or TRBV12-4 to TRBJ1-5; D not resolved. This sequence was found in a woman in her forties or fifties who had been exposed to COVID-19. DNA for the CDR3: TGTGCCAGCAGTTTACGAGATCAGCCCCAGCATTTT. Protein: CASSLRDQPQHF.